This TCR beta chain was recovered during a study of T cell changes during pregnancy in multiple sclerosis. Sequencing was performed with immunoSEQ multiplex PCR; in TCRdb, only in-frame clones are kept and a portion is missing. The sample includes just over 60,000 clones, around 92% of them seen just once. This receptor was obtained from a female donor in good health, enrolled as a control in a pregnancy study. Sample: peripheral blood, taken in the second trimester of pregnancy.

Written as DNA, the CDR3 is TGTGCCAGCAGTTTAGGGAGGGCCGCCTACGAGCAGTACTTC. It is translated as CASSLGRAAYEQYF. The chain combines TRBV27 with TRBJ2-7, with 7 bases identical to TRBD2. Germline CDR1 reads MNHEY; CDR2 reads SMNVEV (reference sequence). Losses at the gene ends were 2 bases for V and 2 bases for J; bases not matched to a gene: 3. This CDR3 region has 14 residues.